The entry below gives a single TCR beta chain sequence along with its context. Its specificity is not known. This sample is part of a study of cytomegalovirus exposure and HLA in healthy donors. Study results and caveats: Diagnosis of cytomegalovirus status made by the classifier reportedly showed high specificity and sensitivity.

The PCR employed 60 Vbeta primers together with 13 Jbeta primers. Clones were read by immunoSEQ multiplex PCR, and TCRdb kept only the in-frame ones, dropping some. The sample yields about 220,000 clones, roughly 70% seen once. Sequencing was carried out using PBMCs. This clonotype was sampled from a woman aged 30 to 39 in good health and CMV-seronegative.

The CDR3, as DNA: TGTGCCAGCAGCCAATCTCGAGCCAAAAACATTCAGTACTTC. Encoded protein: CASSQSRAKNIQYF. This chain uses TRBV14 with TRBJ2-4; D is ambiguous. Germline lookup yields CDR1 SGHDN and CDR2 FVKESK. The V gene lost 2 bases and the J gene lost 0 bases, with 5 bases spanning the gap. This CDR3 is 14 amino acids long.